This entry lists 31 T cell receptor beta chains sequenced from one sample in a study of T cells in Graves' hyperthyroidism and ophthalmopathy. TCR beta CDR3 regions were amplified from RNA transcripts. A first-round RT-PCR of the TCR CDR3 used the HTBI primer set. TCRdb independently ran MiXCR on the multiplex PCR reads; one entry per CDR3 protein. The sample includes about 180,000 distinct CDR3 sequences, about 9.4% seen only once; the top ten take around 20%. The specimen sequenced was blood. Every receptor here comes from a woman under 30 with Graves' hyperthyroidism that later progressed to Graves' ophthalmopathy.

This clonotype was picked up many times. The chain joins TRBV11-2 to TRBJ1-1; D is ambiguous. CDR3 length equals 14 residues. Trimming left V 1 base short and J 0 bases short, with 6 bases between. Germline CDR1 SGHAT, CDR2 FQNNGV. CDR3 protein: CASSLGRLNTEAFF. DNA of the CDR3: TGTGCCAGCAGCTTAGGCAGACTGAACACTGAAGCTTTCTTT. Full variable domain (outside the CDR3, taken from reference TRBV11-2 and TRBJ1-1): EAGVAQSPRYKIIEKRQSVAFWCNPISGHATLYWYQQILGQGPKLLIQFQNNGVVDDSQLPKDRFSAERLKGVDSTLKIQPAKLEDSAVYLCASSLGRLNTEAFFGQGTRLTVV.

This clonotype was seen ten or more times. The chain employs TRBV2 and TRBJ2-1, with D possibly being TRBD1 (5 bases). Trimming left V 4 bases short and J 5 bases short, with 9 bases between. The CDR3 spans 13 residues. Germline CDR1 and CDR2: SNHLY and FYNNEI. CDR3 DNA sequence: TGTGCCAGCAGTGTGACCAGGGACAATGAGCAGTTCTTC. Protein sequence: CASSVTRDNEQFF. The full variable domain, rest sourced from reference TRBV2 and TRBJ2-1, is EPEVTQTPSHQVTQMGQEVILRCVPISNHLYFYWYRQILGQKVEFLVSFYNNEISEKSEIFDDQFSVERPDGSNFTLKIRSTKLEDSAMYFCASSVTRDNEQFFGPGTRLTVL.

This clonotype was seen more than once but under ten times. The gene calls are TRBV20-1 and TRBJ1-2; 7 bases line up with TRBD1. This CDR3 region has 13 residues. Germline V gives CDR1 DFQATT, CDR2 SNEGSKA (reference sequence). V lost 6 bases and J lost 4; bases outside the gene matches: 8. CDR3 sequence reads: CSATPTGTYGYTF. In nucleotides, the CDR3 is TGCAGTGCCACACCGACAGGGACCTATGGCTACACCTTC.

This clonotype was seen many times. V gene TRBV6-1 combines with J gene TRBJ1-5; D is possibly TRBD1 (6 bases). CDR3 size: 14 residues. V gave up 6 bases and J gave up 4 bases, with 13 bases separating them. The germline V gene encodes CDR1 MNHNS and CDR2 SASEGT. This chain's CDR3 is CASSSDSPNQPQHF. CDR3 coding DNA: TGTGCCAGCAGCTCGGACAGTCCGAATCAGCCCCAGCATTTT.

This clonotype was recorded a few times. Given a much more abundant clone one base away, this may be a read error. This chain connects TRBV7-9 to TRBJ1-1, with D unresolved. The CDR3 is made up of 15 amino acids. CDR1 and CDR2 from the germline V gene are SEHNR and FQNEAQ (reference sequence). In nucleotides, the CDR3 is TGTGCCAGCAGCTTAGAGGGTGGAGTGAACACTGGAGCTTTCTTT. Translation gives CASSLEGGVNTGAFF.

V gene TRBV6-6 combines with J gene TRBJ2-1; D gene ambiguous. The CDR3 runs to 11 residues. V was shortened by 0 bases and J by 8 bases, with 2 bases between the two germline ends. Germline CDR1 is MNHNY and CDR2 is SVGAGI (reference sequence). The DNA of the CDR3 is TGTGCCAGCAGTTACTCGGATGAGCAGTTCTTC. Amino acids: CASSYSDEQFF.

Many counts were recorded for this clonotype. The chain joins TRBV19 to TRBJ1-1; 8 bases line up with TRBD1. The germline V gene has CDR1 LNHDA and CDR2 SQIVND (reference sequence). V lost 5 bases and J lost 4; bases outside the gene matches: 9. CDR3 length: 15 amino acids. The CDR3 sequence: CASSAAQTGATEAFF. The CDR3 DNA reads TGTGCCAGTAGTGCCGCGCAGACAGGGGCCACTGAAGCTTTCTTT. Filled out from reference TRBV19 and TRBJ1-1, the complete variable domain reads DGGITQSPKYLFRKEGQNVTLSCEQNLNHDAMYWYRQDPGQGLRLIYYSQIVNDFQKGDIAEGYSVSREKKESFPLTVTSAQKNPTAFYLCASSAAQTGATEAFFGQGTRLTVV.

This clonotype was seen many times. The chain is built from TRBV7-2 and TRBJ1-1; D is uncertain. This CDR3 has 14 amino acids. V lost 4 bases to trimming and J lost 1 base, with 10 bases between them. The V gene's germline CDR1 is SGHTA and CDR2 FQGNSA. For the CDR3, the DNA is TGTGCCAGCAGCTCCCAGCCGGCGAACACTGAAGCTTTCTTT. Its translation: CASSSQPANTEAFF.

This clonotype was observed many times. This chain uses TRBV15 with TRBJ2-1, with 9 bases aligning to TRBD2. CDR1 LNHNV and CDR2 YYDKDF come from the germline V gene (reference sequence). J lost 8 bases, V lost 5 bases, and 10 bases had no gene match. The CDR3 has 15 amino acids. CDR3: CATSVAGEGGHEQFF. CDR3 bases: TGTGCCACCAGCGTAGCGGGGGAGGGTGGTCATGAGCAGTTCTTC. The variable domain in full, completed from reference TRBV15 and TRBJ2-1, reads DAMVIQNPRYQVTQFGKPVTLSCSQTLNHNVMYWYQQKSSQAPKLLFHYYDKDFNNEADTPDNFQSRRPNTSFCFLDIRSPGLGDTAMYLCATSVAGEGGHEQFFGPGTRLTVL.

This clonotype has at least ten counts. The gene calls are TRBV6-5 and TRBJ2-4; the D gene is possibly TRBD1 (5 bases). Germline V gives CDR1 MNHEY, CDR2 SVGAGI. V lost 0 bases to trimming and J lost 0 bases, with 12 bases between them. The CDR3 is made up of 17 amino acids. The CDR3 reads CASSYSSDTLAKNIQYF. CDR3 DNA: TGTGCCAGCAGTTACTCTTCGGACACTCTAGCCAAAAACATTCAGTACTTC.

This clonotype was counted at least ten times. V is TRBV5-1 and J is TRBJ2-2, with 13 positions matching TRBD2. CDR3 length: 18 amino acids. With 4 bases clipped from V and 0 bases from J, the junction kept 6 bases outside the gene matches. Per the germline V gene, CDR1 is SGHRS and CDR2 is YFSETQ. CDR3 amino acids: CASSLRLAGGPNTGELFF. The CDR3 DNA reads TGCGCCAGCAGCCTACGACTAGCGGGAGGCCCGAACACCGGGGAGCTGTTTTTT.

Concerning this clonotype itself: This may stem from a read error, because a much larger clone lies one nucleotide away. The rearrangement joins TRBV6-9 to TRBJ2-7; no reliable D call. Germline V gene data show CDR1 as MNHGY and CDR2 as SVAAGI. V lost 7 bases and J 3 bases, leaving 19 bases between the germline ends. The CDR3 totals 15 residues. Written as DNA, the CDR3 is TGTGCCAGCAATTCCAGGCTGGAGCACCTCTACGAGCAGTACTTC. Translation gives CASNSRLEHLYEQYF.

This chain joins TRBV25-1 and TRBJ2-7; D is unclear. The V gene lost 4 bases and the J gene lost 1 base, with 11 bases spanning the gap. The CDR3 covers 14 residues. Germline assignment: CDR1 MGHDK and CDR2 SYGVNS. CDR3 in amino acids: CASSAIGQSYEQYF. The CDR3, as DNA: TGTGCCAGCAGTGCAATCGGGCAGTCCTACGAGCAGTACTTC.

This clonotype was recorded many times. The V gene is TRBV10-3, the J gene TRBJ1-1, with 7 nucleotides matching TRBD1. Germline V gene lookup returns CDR1 ENHRY and CDR2 SYGVKD. V shed 5 bases, J shed 1 base, and the junction held 1 base outside the gene matches. CDR3 length: 13 residues. Here the CDR3 reads CAISRTGNTEAFF. Written as DNA, the CDR3 is TGTGCCATCAGTAGGACAGGGAACACTGAAGCTTTCTTT.

This clonotype showed up many times. The chain employs TRBV6-6 and TRBJ1-5; tentative D call: TRBD1 (5 bases). The CDR3 sequence is 16 residues long. Germline V CDR1 and CDR2: MNHNY, SVGAGI (reference sequence). V shed 0 bases and J shed 7 bases, with 16 bases lying between them. The CDR3 coding sequence is TGTGCCAGCAGTTACTCGAGCAGGGTTTCGGACCAGCCCCAGCATTTT. This gives the protein CASSYSSRVSDQPQHF.

Note on this clonotype: A much larger clone differs from this one at a single base, so this may be a read error. The CDR3 sequence is CAASVGTSGRSYNEQFF. CDR3 coding DNA: TGTGCCGCCAGTGTCGGGACTAGCGGGAGATCCTACAATGAGCAGTTCTTC. This chain links TRBV24-1 with TRBJ2-1, with 14 bases identical to TRBD2. This CDR3 is built from 17 residues. Per the germline V gene, CDR1 is KGHDR and CDR2 is SFDVKD.

This clonotype was counted at least ten times. The rearrangement joins TRBV10-2 to TRBJ2-1; D possibly corresponds to TRBD1 (5 bases). Germline lookup yields CDR1 WSHSY and CDR2 SAAADI. CDR3 length: 15 amino acids. The V gene lost 3 bases and the J gene lost 2 bases, with 11 bases spanning the gap. Here the CDR3 DNA reads TGCGCCAGCAGTGAATGGCAGGGCCCCTACAATGAGCAGTTCTTC. Its protein is CASSEWQGPYNEQFF.

This clonotype was seen at least ten times. The rearrangement uses TRBV28 and TRBJ2-2; D possibly corresponds to TRBD1 (5 bases). V lost 6 bases and J 5 bases, leaving 16 bases between the germline ends. CDR1 is MDHEN and CDR2 is SYDVKM in the germline V gene. This CDR3 has 15 amino acids. Here the CDR3 reads CASRPPQGRTGELFF. In nucleotides, the CDR3 is TGTGCCAGCAGGCCCCCGCAGGGAAGAACCGGGGAGCTGTTTTTT.

This clonotype showed up just a few times. The chain carries TRBV6-5 and TRBJ2-4; no clear D. This CDR3 has 20 amino acids. CDR1 MNHEY and CDR2 SVGAGI come from the germline V gene. The germline V and J ends were trimmed by 6 bases and 1 base, with 28 bases remaining between them. The DNA for the CDR3 is TGTGCCAGCAGCTACGGGTTCCTTTACGTGCGTTATGTGGCCAAAAACATTCAGTACTTC. This encodes CASSYGFLYVRYVAKNIQYF.

This clonotype came up a few times. The chain carries TRBV11-2 and TRBJ1-2; 8 nucleotides line up with TRBD1. The germline V gene encodes CDR1 SGHAT and CDR2 FQNNGV. Unmatched junction bases numbered 6, after V lost 6 bases and J lost 3 bases. The CDR3 is 14 residues long. Written as DNA, the CDR3 is TGTGCCAGCAGACGTGACAGGGGTTACTATGGCTACACCTTC. Amino acid sequence: CASRRDRGYYGYTF.

In its sample, this clonotype was seen many times. V is TRBV27 and J is TRBJ1-2, with D possibly being TRBD1 (6 bases). This CDR3 contains 16 residues. Trimming removed 6 bases at V and 6 bases at J, with 23 bases between. Per the germline V gene, CDR1 is MNHEY and CDR2 is SMNVEV (reference sequence). The CDR3 loop reads CASSDNNRVGRDGYTF. CDR3 DNA: TGTGCCAGCAGCGACAATAACAGGGTTGGCAGGGATGGCTACACCTTC.

Worth noting for this clonotype: A junction end diverges from the germline sequence, so it may reflect a read error. The chain links TRBV7-9 to TRBJ2-1; no clear D. CDR3 length: 14 amino acids. The germline CDR1 and CDR2 sequences are SEHNR and FQNEAQ (reference sequence). Written as DNA, the CDR3 is TGTGCCTGCAGCTTCGCCAATTCCTACAATGAGCAGTTCTTC. Translated, it gives CACSFANSYNEQFF.

This clonotype has at least ten counts. The chain employs TRBV28 and TRBJ2-7; D is ambiguous. V lost 5 bases to trimming and J lost 3 bases, with 11 bases between them. The CDR3 has 13 residues. Per germline, CDR1 MDHEN and CDR2 SYDVKM. In DNA form, the CDR3 reads TGTGCCAGCAGTGGCCCACCGCGCTACGAGCAGTACTTC. It codes for CASSGPPRYEQYF.

This clonotype was observed a few times. J is TRBJ1-3 and V is TRBV6-5, with TRBD1 as a possible D gene (6 bases). Germline V lookup: CDR1 MNHEY, CDR2 SVGAGI. V was clipped by 1 base and J by 4 bases, with 14 bases between them. The CDR3 runs to 16 residues. The CDR3 is CASSYLTGGRGNTIYF. The CDR3 DNA is TGTGCCAGCAGTTACTTAACCGGGGGCCGAGGAAACACCATATATTTT.

This clonotype came up many times. The chain recombines TRBV20-1 with TRBJ1-5; TRBD1 might be the D (6 bases). This CDR3 spans 14 amino acids. Germline assignment: CDR1 DFQATT and CDR2 SNEGSKA (reference sequence). V lost 2 bases, J lost 1 base, and 9 bases lay in between. The chain's CDR3 is CSARRGASNQPQHF. The CDR3 bases are TGCAGTGCTAGAAGGGGGGCGAGCAATCAGCCCCAGCATTTT.

This clonotype has at least ten counts. This chain links TRBV6-5 with TRBJ2-2; D is possibly TRBD1 (5 bases). In germline, CDR1 is MNHEY, CDR2 SVGAGI. V shed 6 bases and J shed 0 bases, with 11 bases lying between them. The CDR3 is 15 residues long. The CDR3 region has the DNA TGTGCCAGCAGCCAGACAGTAACGAACACCGGGGAGCTGTTTTTT. Protein product: CASSQTVTNTGELFF.

This clonotype was recorded many times. The chain has TRBV14 and TRBJ2-1, with D maybe TRBD1 (5 bases). The CDR3 is made up of 15 amino acids. The V end was cut by 3 bases, the J end by 9 bases, with 18 bases between. CDR1 is SGHDN, CDR2 FVKESK, per germline. CDR3 nucleotides: TGTGCCAGCAGCCAGCTTATAAACCAGGGTGGTGAGCAGTTCTTC. It translates to CASSQLINQGGEQFF.

This clonotype was counted many times. The V and J genes are TRBV12-3 or TRBV12-4 and TRBJ1-6; tentatively, D is TRBD1 (6 bases). The ends were cut back, 6 bases at V and 0 bases at J, with 12 bases in the middle. This CDR3 spans 16 amino acids. In DNA, the CDR3 is TGTGCCAGCAGCGGAACAGGGAGCTCCTATAATTCACCCCTCCACTTT. Its protein product is CASSGTGSSYNSPLHF.

This clonotype came up a few times. The CDR3 here is CSARDPPGQETYNSPLHF. In DNA form, the CDR3 reads TGCAGTGCTAGGGACCCCCCAGGACAAGAAACCTATAATTCACCCCTCCACTTT. The chain combines TRBV20-1 with TRBJ1-6; D might be TRBD1 (5 bases). The CDR3 is 18 amino acids. The ends were cut back, 3 bases at V and 2 bases at J, with 20 bases in the middle. CDR1 is DFQATT, CDR2 SNEGSKA, per germline (reference sequence).

This clonotype was counted at least ten times. The genes are TRBV5-1 and TRBJ1-1; a possible D gene is TRBD1 (5 bases). CDR1 is SGHRS and CDR2 is YFSETQ in the germline V gene. Between the trimmed V and J ends, which lost 2 bases and 1 base, there was a span of 24 bases. CDR3 length: 19 residues. CDR3 bases: TGCGCCAGCAGCTTTCTTACGACGCGAGAGTCTGGGGGGAACACTGAAGCTTTCTTT. Translation: CASSFLTTRESGGNTEAFF.

This clonotype showed up just a few times. V gene TRBV6-4 combines with J gene TRBJ2-1, with 10 nucleotides matching TRBD2. The CDR3 contains 15 residues. Trimming at V came to 2 bases and at J to 9 bases, leaving 7 bases not matched to a gene. Germline CDR1 is MRHNA and CDR2 is SNTAGT. The CDR3: CASSDGLAVSSEQFF. In DNA form, the CDR3 reads TGTGCCAGCAGTGACGGACTAGCGGTCTCATCTGAGCAGTTCTTC.